The source of this T cell receptor beta chain is a study of CD8 T cells in Susac syndrome. The CDR3 length is 16 residues. Germline lookup yields CDR1 GTSNPN and CDR2 SVGIG (reference sequence). J gave up 7 bases and V 2 bases, and 16 bases lay outside the gene matches. CD8+ and CD4+ blood T cells underwent TCR beta sequencing. Negative isolation was used for CD8+ and CD4+ T cells and FACS enrichment for TEMRA cells. This clonotype has only one observation. RNA amounts of about 0.5 to 1 ug underwent reverse transcription with random hexamers. The authors amplified TCR beta CDR3 across 54 Vbeta and 13 Jbeta using immunoSEQ multiplex PCR. From the immunoSEQ multiplex PCR reads, TCRdb called clonotypes with MiXCR, one entry per CDR3 protein. The repertoire includes about 210,000 distinct CDR3 sequences, 90% to 95% of them detected once, and around 0.1% sits in the top ten.

The TCR comes from a human donor in good health. V usage is TRBV30 and J usage is TRBJ2-5; TRBD1 agrees at 7 bases. Sequencing was performed on CD4+ T cells from PBMCs. CDR3 protein: CAWSTGDGVVIGTQYF. The CDR3 coding sequence is TGTGCCTGGAGTACAGGGGACGGGGTCGTTATTGGGACCCAGTACTTC. Together with reference TRBV30 and TRBJ2-5, the CDR3 gives the full variable domain: SQTIHQWPATLVQPVGSPLSLECTVEGTSNPNLYWYRQAAGRGLQLLFYSVGIGQISSEVPQNLSASRPQDRQFILSSKKLLLSDSGFYLCAWSTGDGVVIGTQYFGPGTRLLVL.